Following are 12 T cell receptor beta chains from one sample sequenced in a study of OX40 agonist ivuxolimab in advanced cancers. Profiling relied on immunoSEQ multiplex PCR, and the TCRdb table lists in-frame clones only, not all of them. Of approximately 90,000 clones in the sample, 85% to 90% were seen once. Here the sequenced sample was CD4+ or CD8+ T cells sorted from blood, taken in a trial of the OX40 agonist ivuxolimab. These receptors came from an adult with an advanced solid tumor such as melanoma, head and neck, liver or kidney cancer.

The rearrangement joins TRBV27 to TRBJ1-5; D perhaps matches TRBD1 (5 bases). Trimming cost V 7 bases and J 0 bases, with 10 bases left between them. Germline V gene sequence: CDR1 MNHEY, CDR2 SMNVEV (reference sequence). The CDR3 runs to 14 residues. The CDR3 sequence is CASKRTNSNQPQHF. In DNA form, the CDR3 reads TGTGCCAGCAAAAGGACAAATAGCAATCAGCCCCAGCATTTT.

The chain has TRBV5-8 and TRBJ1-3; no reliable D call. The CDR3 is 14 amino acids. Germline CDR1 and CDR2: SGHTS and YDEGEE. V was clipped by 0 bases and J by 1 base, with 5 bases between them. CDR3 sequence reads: CASSLGHSGNTIYF. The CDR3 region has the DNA TGTGCCAGCAGCTTGGGCCATTCTGGAAACACCATATATTTT.

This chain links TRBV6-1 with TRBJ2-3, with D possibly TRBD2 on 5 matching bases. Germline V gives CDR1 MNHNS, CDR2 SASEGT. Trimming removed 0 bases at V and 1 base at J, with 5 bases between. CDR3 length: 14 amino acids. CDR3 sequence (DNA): TGTGCCAGCAGTGAAGCTAGCGGCACAGATACGCAGTATTTT. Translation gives CASSEASGTDTQYF.

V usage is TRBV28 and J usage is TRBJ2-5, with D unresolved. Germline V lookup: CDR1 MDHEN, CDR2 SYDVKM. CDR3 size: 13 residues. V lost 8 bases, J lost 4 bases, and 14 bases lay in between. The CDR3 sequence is CASLSWGSETQYF. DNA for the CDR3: TGTGCCAGCCTAAGCTGGGGTTCAGAGACCCAGTACTTC.

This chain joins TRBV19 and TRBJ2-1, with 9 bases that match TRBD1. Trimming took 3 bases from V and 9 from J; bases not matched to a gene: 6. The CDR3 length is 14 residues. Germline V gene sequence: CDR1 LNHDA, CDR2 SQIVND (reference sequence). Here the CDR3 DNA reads TGTGCCAGTAGTATTGGGGACAGGGCTCGTGAGCAGTTCTTC. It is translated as CASSIGDRAREQFF.

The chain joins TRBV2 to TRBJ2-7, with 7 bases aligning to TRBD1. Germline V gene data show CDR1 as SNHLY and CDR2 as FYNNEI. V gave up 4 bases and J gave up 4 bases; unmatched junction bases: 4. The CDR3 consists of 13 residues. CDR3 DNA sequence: TGTGCCAGCAGTGCCAGGACAGGTTACGAGCAGTACTTC. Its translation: CASSARTGYEQYF.

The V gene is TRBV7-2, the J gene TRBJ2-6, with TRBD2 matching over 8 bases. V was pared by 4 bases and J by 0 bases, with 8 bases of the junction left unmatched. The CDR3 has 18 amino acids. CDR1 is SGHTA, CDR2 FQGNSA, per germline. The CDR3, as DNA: TGTGCCAGCAGCTCTCGCGGGGGGCGCCGCTCTGGGGCCAACGTCCTGACTTTC. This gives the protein CASSSRGGRRSGANVLTF. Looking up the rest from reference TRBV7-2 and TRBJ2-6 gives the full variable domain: GAGVSQSPSNKVTEKGKDVELRCDPISGHTALYWYRQSLGQGLEFLIYFQGNSAPDKSGLPSDRFSAERTGGSVSTLTIQRTQQEDSAVYLCASSSRGGRRSGANVLTFGAGSRLTVL.

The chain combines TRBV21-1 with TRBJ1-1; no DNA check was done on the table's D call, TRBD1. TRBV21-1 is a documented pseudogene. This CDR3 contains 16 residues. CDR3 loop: CASSQFRDSWNTEAFF. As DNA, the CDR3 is TGTGCCAGCAGCCAATTTAGGGACAGTTGGAACACTGAAGCTTTCTTT.

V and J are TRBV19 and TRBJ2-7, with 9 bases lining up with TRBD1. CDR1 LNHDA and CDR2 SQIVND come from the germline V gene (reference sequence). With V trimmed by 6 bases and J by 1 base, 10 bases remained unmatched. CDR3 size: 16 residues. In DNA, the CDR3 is TGTGCCAGTAGCAGTAATCCGGGACAGGGATCCTACGAGCAGTACTTC. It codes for CASSSNPGQGSYEQYF.

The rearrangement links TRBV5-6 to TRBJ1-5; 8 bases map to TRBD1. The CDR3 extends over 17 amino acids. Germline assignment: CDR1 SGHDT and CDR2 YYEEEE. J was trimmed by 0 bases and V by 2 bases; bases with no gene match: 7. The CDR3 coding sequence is TGTGCCAGCAGCTTCTCAGGGGGCGCATATAGCAATCAGCCCCAGCATTTT. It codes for CASSFSGGAYSNQPQHF. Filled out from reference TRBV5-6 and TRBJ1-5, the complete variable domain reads DAGVTQSPTHLIKTRGQQVTLRCSPKSGHDTVSWYQQALGQGPQFIFQYYEEEERQRGNFPDRFSGHQFPNYSSELNVNALLLGDSALYLCASSFSGGAYSNQPQHFGDGTRLSIL.

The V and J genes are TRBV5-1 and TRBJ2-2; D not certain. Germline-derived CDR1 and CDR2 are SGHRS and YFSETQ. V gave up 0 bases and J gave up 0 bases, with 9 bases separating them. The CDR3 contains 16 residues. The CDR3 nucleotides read TGCGCCAGCAGCTTGGGACGGTCCCCGAACACCGGGGAGCTGTTTTTT. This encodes CASSLGRSPNTGELFF.

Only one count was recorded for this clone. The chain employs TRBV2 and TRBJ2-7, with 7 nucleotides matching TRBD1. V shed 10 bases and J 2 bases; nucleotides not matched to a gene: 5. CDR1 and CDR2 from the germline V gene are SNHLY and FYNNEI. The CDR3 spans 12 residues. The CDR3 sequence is CAIGTDTYEQYF. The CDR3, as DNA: TGTGCCATAGGGACAGATACCTACGAGCAGTACTTC.